These 23 T cell receptor beta chains share one sample of origin, sequenced in a study of beta chain features in type 1 diabetes. The whole isolated RNA underwent reverse transcription, so sequencing captured expressed TCRB transcripts. Method: immunoSEQ multiplex PCR; TCRdb's copy keeps in-frame clones and lacks some. The repertoire has some 150,000 clones, around 10% of them found once; the top ten carry 2% to 2.5%. Sample: central memory CD4+ T cells from blood. The receptors were sampled from a man aged 18 to 29 in good health.

This clone was observed a few times. A far larger clone is just one base off, so this is likely a read error. This CDR3 is also generated by other DNA sequences in the sample. V and J are TRBV5-4 and TRBJ2-5, with D possibly called TRBD1 or TRBD2 (5 bases each). Between the trimmed V and J ends, which lost 4 bases and 1 base, there was a span of 11 bases. Germline lookup yields CDR1 SGHNT and CDR2 YYREEE (reference sequence). The CDR3 length is 14 residues. CDR3 amino acids: CASSQVGTQETQYF. CDR3 coding DNA: TGTGCCAGCAGCCAAGTGGGGACCCAAGAGACCCAGTACTTC. Supplemented by reference TRBV5-4 and TRBJ2-5, the full variable domain reads ETGVTQSPTHLIKTRGQQVTLRCSSQSGHNTVSWYQQALGQGPQFIFQYYREEENGRGNFPPRFSGLQFPNYSSELNVNALELDDSALYLCASSQVGTQETQYFGPGTRLLVL.

This clone has just a few counts. This chain connects TRBV7-3 to TRBJ2-1, with TRBD2 as a possible D gene (5 bases). Germline CDR1 SGHTA, CDR2 FQGTGA. Trimming removed 5 bases from V and 8 bases from J, with 22 bases in between. The CDR3 is 16 residues long. The DNA for the CDR3 is TGTGCCAGCAGCCCAGTCGTGGGAGTGGGAAGGTATGAGCAGTTCTTC. Protein sequence: CASSPVVGVGRYEQFF.

This chain joins TRBV18 and TRBJ1-5; D remains ambiguous. Germline V gene lookup returns CDR1 KGHSH and CDR2 LQKENI. V lost 1 base to trimming and J lost 0 bases, with 13 bases between them. The CDR3 sequence is 17 residues long. CDR3 loop: CASSPHSPENSNQPQHF. CDR3 nucleotide sequence: TGTGCCAGCTCACCACACAGTCCCGAAAATAGCAATCAGCCCCAGCATTTT.

There are a few counts of this clone. The genes are TRBV2 and TRBJ2-6; D remains unclear. Trimming stripped 6 bases from V and 1 base from J, with 16 bases between. Germline-derived CDR1 and CDR2 are SNHLY and FYNNEI. The CDR3 length is 17 residues. CDR3 nucleotide sequence: TGTGCCAGCAGAAAAGGAGCCAGCATTTCTGGGGCCAACGTCCTGACTTTC. The encoded protein is CASRKGASISGANVLTF.

In this sample, this clone turned up a few times. The chain joins TRBV5-6 to TRBJ2-3, with 10 bases matching TRBD2. Trimming removed 0 bases from V and 2 bases from J; junction bases left unmatched: 6. CDR3 size: 17 residues. Germline V gene lookup returns CDR1 SGHDT and CDR2 YYEEEE. The CDR3 reads CASSLVLAGYDTDTQYF. CDR3 DNA sequence: TGTGCCAGCAGCTTGGTACTAGCGGGGTATGACACAGATACGCAGTATTTT.

This clone has more than one count but fewer than ten. The V gene is TRBV29-1, the J gene TRBJ2-3, with D possibly matching TRBD2 (6 bases). Trimming cost V 6 bases and J 3 bases, with 19 bases left between them. CDR1 SQVTM and CDR2 ANQGSEA come from the germline V gene. The CDR3 runs to 15 residues. The CDR3 loop reads CSVAVWRGQTDTQYF. CDR3 bases: TGCAGCGTGGCCGTGTGGCGGGGCCAGACAGATACGCAGTATTTT.

This chain joins TRBV4-3 and TRBJ2-5, with a tentative D call TRBD2 (6 bases). Germline V gene lookup returns CDR1 LGHNA and CDR2 YSLEER. V lost 0 bases and J 6 bases, leaving 14 bases between the germline ends. The CDR3 spans 15 residues. CDR3 in DNA: TGCGCCAGCAGCCAAGAGGGTGCGGGGTGGCAGACCCAGTACTTC. It yields the protein CASSQEGAGWQTQYF.

The chain links TRBV4-2 to TRBJ1-3, with a weak D call TRBD1 (6 bases). The CDR3 totals 16 residues. Trimming removed 0 bases at V and 4 bases at J, with 13 bases between. Per the germline V gene, CDR1 is LGHNA and CDR2 is YNFKEQ. CDR3 bases: TGTGCCAGCAGCCAAGATCGGACAGCTCGGGGAAACACCATATATTTT. This encodes CASSQDRTARGNTIYF.

In its sample, this clone was seen many times. The chain links TRBV5-1 to TRBJ2-7, with 8 bases fitting TRBD1. This CDR3 has 14 residues. V lost 0 bases, J lost 5 bases, and 4 bases stayed unmatched. Germline loops: CDR1 SGHRS, CDR2 YFSETQ. In nucleotides, the CDR3 is TGCGCCAGCAGCTTGGGGACAGGGCGCGACGAGCAGTACTTC. This encodes CASSLGTGRDEQYF.

This chain uses TRBV13 with TRBJ1-1; possibly TRBD1 for D (6 bases). Trimming took off 4 bases at V and 7 bases at J, with 16 bases between the two ends. Germline assignment: CDR1 PRHDT and CDR2 FYEKMQ (reference sequence). The CDR3 is 14 residues long. CDR3 residues: CASSYTGRVVEAFF. CDR3 DNA: TGTGCCAGCAGCTATACAGGGAGGGTAGTTGAAGCTTTCTTT.

The chain is built from TRBV28 and TRBJ2-7, with D hard to call. V gave up 6 bases and J gave up 3 bases, with 6 bases separating them. The CDR3 spans 11 residues. Looked up from germline, CDR1 is MDHEN and CDR2 is SYDVKM. CDR3 sequence reads: CASRKYYEQYF. The CDR3, as DNA: TGTGCCAGCAGGAAATACTACGAGCAGTACTTC. Full variable domain (outside the CDR3, taken from reference TRBV28 and TRBJ2-7): DVKVTQSSRYLVKRTGEKVFLECVQDMDHENMFWYRQDPGLGLRLIYFSYDVKMKEKGDIPEGYSVSREKKERFSLILESASTNQTSMYLCASRKYYEQYFGPGTRLTVT.

This clone occurred a few times. At one end the junction does not follow the germline gene, possibly because of a read error. The chain couples TRBV7-7 to TRBJ2-1, with 8 nucleotides matching TRBD1. CDR3 length: 14 residues. Germline-derived CDR1 and CDR2 are SSHAT and FNYEAQ (reference sequence). CDR3 nucleotide sequence: TGTGCTAGCAGCTTAGACAGGGGCTACTATGAGCAGTTCTTC. This gives the protein CASSLDRGYYEQFF.

This clone has just a few counts. This chain uses TRBV7-6 with TRBJ2-3, with a weak D call TRBD1 (5 bases). Trimming shortened V by 5 bases and J by 3 bases, and 18 bases separated the two germline ends. This CDR3 region has 16 residues. CDR1 is SGHVS and CDR2 is FNYEAQ in the germline V gene. This CDR3 is CASSHPGFRGTDTQYF. In DNA form, the CDR3 reads TGTGCCAGCAGCCACCCAGGCTTTAGGGGTACAGATACGCAGTATTTT.

This clone was seen ten or more times. Other nucleotide sequences in the sample specify the same CDR3. The chain carries TRBV5-6 and TRBJ2-5; 9 positions agree with TRBD1. V was clipped by 3 bases and J by 4 bases; unmatched bases: 7. The germline V gene encodes CDR1 SGHDT and CDR2 YYEEEE. There are 15 residues in the CDR3. For the CDR3, the DNA is TGTGCCAGCAGCTCCGACCCGACAGGGGGAGAGACCCAGTACTTC. This translates into CASSSDPTGGETQYF.

A few counts support this clone. This chain uses TRBV4-2 with TRBJ2-3; either TRBD1 or TRBD2 may supply D (5 bases each). V gave up 3 bases and J gave up 1 base, with 8 bases separating them. The CDR3 is 14 residues long. Germline V lookup: CDR1 LGHNA, CDR2 YNFKEQ. CDR3 coding DNA: TGTGCCAGCAGCCAGGGGCGGGGCACAGATACGCAGTATTTT. Encoded protein: CASSQGRGTDTQYF.

The chain links TRBV20-1 to TRBJ2-1, with unresolved D. The length of the CDR3 is 10 residues. V was cut by 6 bases and J by 6 bases, with 6 bases left in between. Germline V gene sequence: CDR1 DFQATT, CDR2 SNEGSKA (reference sequence). CDR3 region: CSAVLNEQFF. CDR3 DNA: TGCAGTGCAGTCCTCAATGAGCAGTTCTTC.

This clone was seen a handful of times. The rearrangement joins TRBV9 to TRBJ2-5, with D possibly being TRBD2 (7 bases). Germline V CDR1 and CDR2: SGDLS, YYNGEE. The length of the CDR3 is 16 residues. V was cut by 0 bases and J by 5 bases, with 17 bases left in between. The CDR3 DNA follows: TGTGCCAGCAGCGTAGCTCACGGGGGGCCGCGGGAGACCCAGTACTTC. It yields the protein CASSVAHGGPRETQYF.

The V gene is TRBV10-3, the J gene TRBJ2-5; tentative D call: TRBD2 (6 bases). The CDR3 is 15 amino acids. Germline V gene lookup returns CDR1 ENHRY and CDR2 SYGVKD. V lost 4 bases and J lost 2, with 14 bases in between. CDR3 DNA: TGTGCCATCAGTGTCCAGCGGGCCGAACAAGAGACCCAGTACTTC. It encodes CAISVQRAEQETQYF.

V is TRBV6-5 and J is TRBJ1-2, with 9 bases lining up with TRBD1. Looked up from germline, CDR1 is MNHEY and CDR2 is SVGAGI. This CDR3 region has 12 residues. After removal of 10 bases from V and 8 bases from J, the junction contained 8 bases not matched to a gene. The CDR3 region is CAISGTGQGYTF. The DNA for the CDR3 is TGTGCCATCAGCGGGACAGGGCAAGGCTACACCTTC.

The rearrangement uses TRBV7-2 and TRBJ1-6; D unresolved. CDR1 and CDR2 (germline): SGHTA, FQGNSA. V lost 7 bases and J lost 4, with 5 bases in between. CDR3 length: 12 amino acids. CDR3 nucleotides: TGTGCCAGCAAAGGTTATAATTCACCCCTCCACTTT. Amino acids: CASKGYNSPLHF.

This clone was counted a few times. The rearrangement joins TRBV2 to TRBJ1-1; D uncertain. The V end was cut by 0 bases, the J end by 1 base, with 6 bases between. Germline CDR1 is SNHLY and CDR2 is FYNNEI. The length of the CDR3 is 14 residues. The CDR3 DNA reads TGTGCCAGCAGTGAAGCTTTACGGAACACTGAAGCTTTCTTT. Its protein product is CASSEALRNTEAFF.

This clone was seen more than once but under ten times. V gene TRBV25-1 combines with J gene TRBJ1-2; 8 nucleotides line up with TRBD1. With 6 bases clipped from V and 6 bases from J, the junction kept 6 bases outside the gene matches. Germline CDR1 and CDR2: MGHDK and SYGVNS. The CDR3 spans 13 residues. The CDR3 reads CASRTDRENGYTF. The CDR3 nucleotides are TGTGCCAGCAGGACGGACAGGGAGAATGGCTACACCTTC.

The table lists this clone with a few counts. The V gene is TRBV5-5, the J gene TRBJ2-2; D ambiguous. CDR3 length: 13 residues. Trimming shortened V by 0 bases and J by 7 bases, and 7 bases separated the two germline ends. Germline V CDR1 and CDR2: SGHKS, YYEKEE (reference sequence). The chain's CDR3 is CASSLAPDGELFF. As DNA, the CDR3 is TGTGCCAGCAGCTTGGCTCCGGACGGGGAGCTGTTTTTT.